Shown below are 13 T cell receptor beta chains from a single sample sequenced in a study of regulatory T cells in long-lasting Graves disease. Specified time point: newly diagnosed GD, antithyroid drugs for less than 3 months. PBMC-derived RNA was used for the TCR library. To make TCR beta libraries, researchers used iRepertoire HTBI primers and Arm-PCR of CDR3 regions. One entry per CDR3 protein, called by TCRdb with MiXCR from the multiplex PCR reads. Of approximately 400,000 distinct CDR3 sequences in the sample, more than 12% were seen once. The same data also went into a second study, on T cells in Graves' hyperthyroidism and ophthalmopathy.

This sample comprised peripheral blood mononuclear cells (PBMCs), obtained at new diagnosis, from a patient treated with antithyroid drugs. Receptors originate from a woman in her thirties with Graves disease.

The chain carries TRBV2 and TRBJ2-3, with 7 bases matching TRBD1. CDR3 length: 17 amino acids. The germline V gene has CDR1 SNHLY and CDR2 FYNNEI. Trimming took 2 bases from V and 0 from J; bases not matched to a gene: 8. The CDR3 spells CASSETLGGISTDTQYF. CDR3 sequence (DNA): TGTGCCAGCAGTGAAACCCTAGGGGGCATAAGCACAGATACGCAGTATTTT.

This clonotype was observed many times. The V gene is TRBV5-6, the J gene TRBJ2-5, with TRBD1 as a possible D gene (6 bases). Germline V CDR1 and CDR2: SGHDT, YYEEEE. CDR3 size: 13 residues. The V and J ends lost 6 bases and 5 bases respectively, with 14 bases between them. CDR3 protein: CASKYRAGETQYF. In nucleotides, the CDR3 is TGTGCCAGCAAGTACAGGGCAGGGGAGACCCAGTACTTC. Together with reference TRBV5-6 and TRBJ2-5, the CDR3 gives the full variable domain: DAGVTQSPTHLIKTRGQQVTLRCSPKSGHDTVSWYQQALGQGPQFIFQYYEEEERQRGNFPDRFSGHQFPNYSSELNVNALLLGDSALYLCASKYRAGETQYFGPGTRLLVL.

Ten or more counts support this clonotype. V gene TRBV29-1 combines with J gene TRBJ2-4; 8 nucleotides line up with TRBD2. V dropped 6 bases and J dropped 13; count of bases not matched to a gene: 8. The CDR3 runs 11 residues. Germline CDR1 reads SQVTM; CDR2 reads ANQGSEA. The CDR3: CSVASGGGQYF. The DNA for the CDR3 is TGCAGCGTCGCAAGCGGGGGAGGGCAGTACTTC.

This clonotype was detected many times. The rearrangement joins TRBV7-9 to TRBJ1-2; D is ambiguous. Germline V lookup: CDR1 SEHNR, CDR2 FQNEAQ (reference sequence). CDR3 size: 13 residues. V was clipped by 2 bases and J by 0 bases, with 4 bases between them. The CDR3 DNA is TGTGCCAGCAGCTTAACATCTAACTATGGCTACACCTTC. Amino acids: CASSLTSNYGYTF.

This clonotype occurred a few times. This rearrangement joins TRBV3-1 to TRBJ1-3, with D tentatively TRBD1 (6 bases). V dropped 6 bases and J dropped 3 bases, with 18 bases sitting between them. The germline V gene has CDR1 LGHDT and CDR2 YNNKEL (reference sequence). There are 16 residues in the CDR3. The CDR3 nucleotides read TGTGCCAGCAGAACGACAGGCCCCGTCGGTGGAAACACCATATATTTT. It encodes CASRTTGPVGGNTIYF.

V gene TRBV29-1 combines with J gene TRBJ2-1, with 9 bases identical to TRBD2. The CDR3 is 16 amino acids. Germline lookup yields CDR1 SQVTM and CDR2 ANQGSEA. Losses at the gene ends were 5 bases for V and 6 bases for J; bases not matched to a gene: 14. The CDR3 bases are TGCAGCGTTAGCGGCGGGGGCGGGGGGGAGCCCAATGAGCAGTTCTTC. Translating gives CSVSGGGGGEPNEQFF.

This rearrangement joins TRBV20-1 to TRBJ1-4, with D possibly TRBD1 on 6 matching bases. The CDR3 loop spans 14 amino acids. Germline V gene data show CDR1 as DFQATT and CDR2 as SNEGSKA (reference sequence). V was cut by 6 bases and J by 7 bases, with 18 bases left in between. The CDR3 loop is CSAQRGARGEKLFF. In DNA form, the CDR3 reads TGCAGTGCCCAGAGGGGGGCGCGGGGTGAAAAACTGTTTTTT.

The table lists this clonotype with many counts. The chain carries TRBV7-2 and TRBJ2-1; maybe TRBD2 (6 bases). In germline, CDR1 is SGHTA, CDR2 FQGNSA. Trimming took off 4 bases at V and 0 bases at J, with 13 bases between the two ends. The CDR3 covers 16 residues. CDR3 sequence: CASSSSSAGSYNEQFF. DNA of the CDR3: TGTGCCAGCAGCTCCTCTAGCGCCGGCTCCTACAATGAGCAGTTCTTC.

This clonotype was detected only a few times. The rearrangement links TRBV28 to TRBJ2-1, with 10 nucleotides matching TRBD2. This CDR3 comprises 15 residues. J was trimmed by 1 base and V by 6 bases; bases with no gene match: 3. CDR1 MDHEN and CDR2 SYDVKM come from the germline V gene. The CDR3 region has the DNA TGTGCCAGCAGGTGGACTAGCGGTTCCTACAATGAGCAGTTCTTC. This translates into CASRWTSGSYNEQFF.

This clonotype came up many times. The chain has TRBV13 and TRBJ2-3; D uncertain. Trimming removed 1 base from V and 7 bases from J, with 18 bases in between. This CDR3 is 16 amino acids long. Germline assignment: CDR1 PRHDT and CDR2 FYEKMQ (reference sequence). CDR3 bases: TGTGCCAGCAGCTTAGCGGTCTCCCGGCCAAAATATACGCAGTATTTT. This encodes CASSLAVSRPKYTQYF.

In the case of this clonotype: A single base is all that separates this from a far larger clone, so a read error is likely. The rearrangement links TRBV7-2 to TRBJ2-1, with 7 bases that match TRBD1. CDR3 length: 17 residues. V gave up 4 bases and J gave up 5 bases; unmatched junction bases: 14. Germline CDR1 is SGHTA and CDR2 is FQGNSA. The CDR3 spells CASSSTLDRNHHNEQFF. CDR3 DNA: TGTGCCAGCAGCTCCACCCTGGACAGGAACCACCACAATGAGCAGTTCTTC.

This clonotype was observed many times. V usage is TRBV27 and J usage is TRBJ1-5; 9 bases fit TRBD1. Germline CDR1 is MNHEY and CDR2 is SMNVEV (reference sequence). CDR3 length equals 14 residues. Unmatched junction bases numbered 5, after V lost 6 bases and J lost 5 bases. CDR3 sequence: CASSSQGADQPQHF. CDR3 sequence (DNA): TGTGCCAGCAGCTCACAGGGGGCAGATCAGCCCCAGCATTTT.

The chain joins TRBV7-2 to TRBJ2-1, with 8 nucleotides matching TRBD2. V shed 6 bases, J shed 4 bases, and the junction held 8 bases outside the gene matches. This CDR3 has 15 amino acids. CDR1 and CDR2 (germline): SGHTA, FQGNSA. In DNA, the CDR3 is TGTGCCAGCAGTCTTAGCGGGGCCTCATACAATGAGCAGTTCTTC. Its protein is CASSLSGASYNEQFF.